This T cell receptor (beta chain) was observed in a study of T cell responses to AZD1222 COVID-19 vaccine. Findings and limits, study-wide: With two AZD1222 doses given, Spike-specific TCR breadth and depth both rose.

A word on this clone: The antigen is unknown.

V lost 3 bases and J 5 bases, leaving 11 bases between the germline ends. This CDR3 is 13 amino acids long. Germline V gene sequence: CDR1 KGHSH, CDR2 LQKENI. Assay used: immunoSEQ multiplex PCR; TCRdb lists only in-frame clones, some missing. This table holds about 160,000 clones, 80% to 90% found once. The TCR originated in an adult in good health. The sequencing here drew on peripheral blood, taken on day 0 of AZD1222 vaccination. The V gene is TRBV18, the J gene TRBJ2-7; unclear D gene. CDR3 residues: CASSPAVRHEQYF. The CDR3 DNA sequence: TGTGCCAGCTCACCCGCGGTCCGCCACGAGCAGTACTTC.